One and the same sample provided the 24 T cell receptor beta chains below, sequenced in a study of blood T cell repertoires in COVID-19. Clones were sequenced by immunoSEQ multiplex PCR, and TCRdb holds only the in-frame ones, with some missing. This table holds about 360,000 clones, 65% to 85% found once. The sample comprised peripheral blood. The receptors come from a man in his thirties or forties with active or convalescent COVID-19.

This chain uses TRBV30 with TRBJ2-7; no firm D call. The V end lost 1 base, the J end lost 6 bases, and 10 bases lay between the germline ends. There are 12 residues in the CDR3. The germline V gene encodes CDR1 GTSNPN and CDR2 SVGIG (reference sequence). CDR3 nucleotides: TGTGCCTGGAGTGGTTTTGGCCTCGAGCAGTACTTC. Protein: CAWSGFGLEQYF.

The chain is built from TRBV4-2 and TRBJ2-2, with D perhaps TRBD1 (6 bases). This CDR3 spans 16 amino acids. V was shortened by 0 bases and J by 5 bases, with 13 bases between the two germline ends. Germline loops: CDR1 LGHNA, CDR2 YNFKEQ. The CDR3 loop reads CASSQEYDQGTGELFF. The CDR3 DNA is TGTGCCAGCAGCCAAGAATACGACCAGGGGACCGGGGAGCTGTTTTTT.

This chain links TRBV3-1 (or the pseudogene TRBV3-2) with TRBJ1-6; D is unresolved. Looked up from germline, CDR1 is LGHDT and CDR2 is YNNKEL (reference sequence). The CDR3 is 13 amino acids. V gave up 0 bases and J gave up 9 bases, with 6 bases separating them. CDR3 DNA sequence: TGTGCCAGCAGCCAAGAGAGCGGTTCACCCCTCCACTTT. Protein sequence: CASSQESGSPLHF.

The rearrangement joins TRBV20-1 to TRBJ2-1; D might be TRBD1 (5 bases). V gave up 6 bases and J gave up 6 bases, with 9 bases separating them. Per the germline V gene, CDR1 is DFQATT and CDR2 is SNEGSKA (reference sequence). The CDR3 runs to 11 residues. The DNA for the CDR3 is TGCAGTGCCCCAGGGCCCAATGAGCAGTTCTTC. This sequence encodes CSAPGPNEQFF.

The gene calls are TRBV2 and TRBJ2-2; 10 bases line up with TRBD2. The CDR3 has 15 residues. Germline CDR1 SNHLY, CDR2 FYNNEI. J was trimmed by 1 base and V by 6 bases; bases with no gene match: 2. The CDR3 nucleotides read TGTGCCAGCAGCGGGACTAGCGTGAACACCGGGGAGCTGTTTTTT. Translation: CASSGTSVNTGELFF.

V is TRBV4-3 and J is TRBJ2-1; 8 nucleotides match TRBD2. CDR1 LGHNA and CDR2 YSLEER come from the germline V gene. The CDR3 extends over 13 amino acids. J was trimmed by 8 bases and V by 4 bases; bases with no gene match: 4. The CDR3, as DNA: TGCGCCAGCAGCCGAGGACTAGCCGATGAGCAGTTCTTC. Protein: CASSRGLADEQFF.

This clone was detected only a few times. This rearrangement joins TRBV19 to TRBJ2-7; 11 positions match TRBD2. In germline, CDR1 is LNHDA, CDR2 SQIVND (reference sequence). The ends lost 4 bases at V and 2 bases at J; junction bases unmatched: 13. The CDR3 has 18 residues. In DNA, the CDR3 is TGTGCCAGTAGTAACCAGCATAGCGGGGGGGCTCGACCCTACGAGCAGTACTTC. It translates to CASSNQHSGGARPYEQYF.

J is TRBJ1-5 and V is TRBV28; no reliable D call. CDR3 size: 14 residues. V lost 2 bases, J lost 6 bases, and 11 bases lay in between. The germline CDR1 and CDR2 sequences are MDHEN and SYDVKM. CDR3 coding DNA: TGTGCCAGCAGTTTACCCCGGGGTGGTCAGCCCCAGCATTTT. This codes for CASSLPRGGQPQHF.

Only a few counts were recorded for this clone. The chain carries TRBV19 and TRBJ1-2; D is unclear. V gave up 10 bases and J gave up 2 bases, with 20 bases separating them. Per germline, CDR1 LNHDA and CDR2 SQIVND (reference sequence). There are 15 residues in the CDR3. The CDR3 DNA follows: TGTGCCACTCAGAAGGTAGGCGGTGCGAACTATGGCTACACCTTC. Encoded protein: CATQKVGGANYGYTF.

This clone was seen once. J is TRBJ2-1 and V is TRBV4-3; D is ambiguous. The CDR3 consists of 17 residues. The germline CDR1 and CDR2 sequences are LGHNA and YSLEER. Trimming stripped 2 bases from V and 0 bases from J, with 14 bases between. The CDR3 loop reads CASSQSAPLSSYNEQFF. As DNA, the CDR3 is TGCGCCAGCAGCCAATCTGCCCCCCTGAGCTCCTACAATGAGCAGTTCTTC.

Only a few counts were recorded for this clone. V is TRBV4-3 and J is TRBJ2-2; 14 nucleotides align to TRBD2. V shed 4 bases and J 4 bases; nucleotides not matched to a gene: 2. Germline V gives CDR1 LGHNA, CDR2 YSLEER. CDR3 length equals 16 residues. CDR3: CASSPGLAGVTGELFF. In DNA, the CDR3 is TGCGCCAGCAGCCCGGGACTAGCGGGGGTCACCGGGGAGCTGTTTTTT.

This clone was counted a few times. The V and J genes are TRBV6-5 and TRBJ1-5, with D perhaps matching TRBD1 (5 bases). The length of the CDR3 is 15 residues. V shed 6 bases and J shed 4 bases, with 16 bases lying between them. CDR1 MNHEY and CDR2 SVGAGI come from the germline V gene. As DNA, the CDR3 is TGTGCCAGCAGCCTTGGACACGGTAGTAATCAGCCCCAGCATTTT. Translating gives CASSLGHGSNQPQHF.

J is TRBJ2-7 and V is TRBV13; the D is unclear. Germline assignment: CDR1 PRHDT and CDR2 FYEKMQ (reference sequence). Between the trimmed V and J ends, which lost 0 bases and 0 bases, there was a span of 6 bases. The CDR3 length is 14 residues. The CDR3 here is CASSLGALSYEQYF. The CDR3 DNA is TGTGCCAGCAGCTTAGGGGCCCTCTCCTACGAGCAGTACTTC.

The V gene is TRBV6-5, the J gene TRBJ2-3; 8 bases match TRBD1. This CDR3 comprises 13 residues. CDR1 is MNHEY and CDR2 is SVGAGI in the germline V gene. Trimming removed 6 bases from V and 2 bases from J; junction bases left unmatched: 1. CDR3 DNA sequence: TGTGCCAGCAGGGGACAGGCCACAGATACGCAGTATTTT. This translates into CASRGQATDTQYF.

This clone was counted once. The rearrangement joins TRBV5-4 to TRBJ2-3, with 7 bases matching TRBD1. J gave up 1 base and V 4 bases, and 12 bases lay outside the gene matches. Germline CDR1 and CDR2: SGHNT and YYREEE (reference sequence). The CDR3 has 17 residues. CDR3: CASSTLGTAPGTDTQYF. CDR3 coding DNA: TGTGCCAGCAGCACGCTCGGGACAGCACCGGGCACAGATACGCAGTATTTT.

The CDR3 bases are TGTGCCAGTAGTCCCTTTGGGGCAGCTCATGAAGAGACCCAGTACTTC. The encoded protein is CASSPFGAAHEETQYF. This chain links TRBV19 with TRBJ2-5; D perhaps matches TRBD1 (5 bases). Trimming removed 5 bases at V and 3 bases at J, with 19 bases between. There are 16 residues in the CDR3. Germline V gene lookup returns CDR1 LNHDA and CDR2 SQIVND (reference sequence).

The gene calls are TRBV2 and TRBJ2-7; D call uncertain. The CDR3 sequence is 12 residues long. Germline V lookup: CDR1 SNHLY, CDR2 FYNNEI. The ends were cut back, 3 bases at V and 3 bases at J, with 6 bases in the middle. CDR3 nucleotide sequence: TGTGCCAGCAGTGACCTCCTCTACGAGCAGTACTTC. Translated, it gives CASSDLLYEQYF.

The gene calls are TRBV15 and TRBJ1-1; the D gene is possibly TRBD1 (6 bases). From germline, CDR1 is LNHNV and CDR2 YYDKDF (reference sequence). Trimming shortened V by 0 bases and J by 5 bases, and 10 bases separated the two germline ends. The CDR3 spans 14 residues. CDR3 in amino acids: CATSRDTGSTEAFF. The CDR3, as DNA: TGTGCCACCAGCAGAGACACAGGGTCTACTGAAGCTTTCTTT.

The chain carries TRBV4-3 and TRBJ2-5, with 13 bases matching TRBD2. Germline V gives CDR1 LGHNA, CDR2 YSLEER. J was trimmed by 5 bases and V by 4 bases; bases with no gene match: 13. The CDR3 spans 18 residues. The chain's CDR3 is CASSPGTSGTPSLETQYF. CDR3 nucleotide sequence: TGCGCCAGCAGCCCCGGGACTAGCGGGACACCTTCCTTGGAGACCCAGTACTTC.

This chain's CDR3 is CASSLVRGNQETQYF. Written as DNA, the CDR3 is TGTGCCAGCAGCTTAGTGAGAGGGAACCAAGAGACCCAGTACTTC. The chain has TRBV11-2 and TRBJ2-5; possibly TRBD2 for D (5 bases). The CDR3 is 15 amino acids. V lost 1 base and J lost 0, with 9 bases in between. The germline V gene has CDR1 SGHAT and CDR2 FQNNGV.

The chain has TRBV7-8 and TRBJ2-2, with 9 positions matching TRBD2. The CDR3 loop spans 20 amino acids. J gave up 1 base and V 0 bases, and 12 bases lay outside the gene matches. Germline assignment: CDR1 SGHVS and CDR2 FQNEAQ. CDR3 DNA: TGTGCCAGCAGCTTAGCGTGGACTAGCGTTCTGAAGGGGAACACCGGGGAGCTGTTTTTT. This translates into CASSLAWTSVLKGNTGELFF.

This clone was picked up a small number of times. The J gene is TRBJ1-5, the V gene TRBV30, with D possibly matching TRBD1 (5 bases). This CDR3 comprises 13 residues. Germline V gene data show CDR1 as GTSNPN and CDR2 as SVGIG (reference sequence). Trimming took off 2 bases at V and 5 bases at J, with 10 bases between the two ends. The CDR3 DNA is TGTGCCTGGAGTCAGGGCCTGGATCAGCCCCAGCATTTT. This codes for CAWSQGLDQPQHF.

The genes are TRBV29-1 and TRBJ2-2, with 11 bases identical to TRBD2. V was clipped by 5 bases and J by 5 bases; unmatched bases: 19. CDR1 is SQVTM and CDR2 is ANQGSEA in the germline V gene. The CDR3 extends over 19 amino acids. In DNA form, the CDR3 reads TGCAGCGTTCCATCTCCGGGACTAGCGGACCTTAGGGGAACCGGGGAGCTGTTTTTT. Residues: CSVPSPGLADLRGTGELFF.

The gene calls are TRBV6-5 and TRBJ1-6; D is uncertain. The CDR3 covers 11 residues. The V gene lost 7 bases and the J gene lost 11 bases, with 9 bases spanning the gap. CDR1 is MNHEY and CDR2 is SVGAGI in the germline V gene. This CDR3 is CASITYPPLHF. The CDR3 bases are TGTGCCAGCATCACTTACCCACCCCTCCACTTT.